Each of the 8 T cell receptor beta chains below was sequenced from the same sample in a study of metastatic and nonmetastatic thyroid tumors. TCRdb re-clonotyped the PCR reads through MiXCR. The sample records approximately 25,000 clones, about 13% being singletons. All patients were untreated before thyroid surgery. The sequencing sample was made of blood. These receptors all stem from a female donor with papillary thyroid cancer or a benign thyroid nodule (not recorded which). Some clones in this sample may be carry-over from other donors' samples.

This clone was found many times. This sequence joins TRBV10-2 and TRBJ2-5; D is unclear. Germline V gene data show CDR1 as WSHSY and CDR2 as SAAADI. The V and J ends lost 6 bases and 0 bases respectively, with 11 bases between them. This CDR3 has 14 residues. CDR3: CASREDWNQETQYF. DNA for the CDR3: TGCGCCAGCAGAGAAGACTGGAACCAAGAGACCCAGTACTTC.

This clone appeared a few times. This chain links TRBV27 with TRBJ2-7; 7 positions match TRBD1. CDR3 size: 14 residues. The trim removed 7 bases at V and 1 base at J, leaving 7 bases unmatched. Germline V gives CDR1 MNHEY, CDR2 SMNVEV (reference sequence). This CDR3 is CASTPWTGSYEQYF. The CDR3 coding sequence is TGTGCCAGCACTCCCTGGACAGGTTCCTACGAGCAGTACTTC.

For the CDR3, the DNA is TGTGCCAGCAGTGGGATCCGGGACACCCGGACCGGGGAGCTGTTTTTT. Amino acids: CASSGIRDTRTGELFF. The chain employs TRBV6-1 and TRBJ2-2, with D perhaps TRBD1 (6 bases). Germline V gene sequence: CDR1 MNHNS, CDR2 SASEGT. The CDR3 spans 16 residues. Between the trimmed V and J ends, which lost 4 bases and 5 bases, there was a span of 17 bases.

The table lists this clone with many counts. This chain links TRBV4-3 with TRBJ1-4, with D perhaps matching TRBD1 (6 bases). Germline-derived CDR1 and CDR2 are LGHNA and YSLEER. The CDR3 length is 15 residues. Deletions cut 3 bases from V and 4 bases from J, with 12 bases between. Here the CDR3 DNA reads TGCGCCAGCAGCCAGGGGGGGCAGAATAATGAAAAACTGTTTTTT. Protein: CASSQGGQNNEKLFF.

There are many counts of this clone. The chain employs TRBV2 and TRBJ2-4; TRBD1 might be the D (6 bases). CDR1 and CDR2 (germline): SNHLY, FYNNEI. This CDR3 has 14 amino acids. Deletions cut 5 bases from V and 3 bases from J, with 11 bases between. CDR3 sequence (DNA): TGTGCCAGCAGTTATGACAGGAACAAAAACATTCAGTACTTC. Its protein product is CASSYDRNKNIQYF.

This clone came up many times. The rearrangement uses TRBV4-1 and TRBJ1-1; maybe TRBD1 (5 bases). This CDR3 has 13 residues. The germline gives CDR1 MGHRA, CDR2 YSYEKL. V lost 9 bases and J lost 9, with 20 bases in between. The CDR3 nucleotides are TGCGCCAGTAAAGCCCCAGGGAGGATGAAAGCTTTCTTT. This translates into CASKAPGRMKAFF.

The sample holds many counts of this clone. V usage is TRBV3-1 and J usage is TRBJ1-5; 12 bases match TRBD1. Germline V CDR1 and CDR2: LGHDT, YNNKEL (reference sequence). CDR3 length: 15 residues. The trim removed 3 bases at V and 6 bases at J, leaving 3 bases unmatched. This CDR3 is CASSQGTGGFQPQHF. The CDR3 nucleotides read TGTGCCAGCAGCCAGGGGACAGGGGGCTTTCAGCCCCAGCATTTT.

The genes are TRBV9 and TRBJ2-1; 10 bases map to TRBD2. This CDR3 has 15 amino acids. Per the germline V gene, CDR1 is SGDLS and CDR2 is YYNGEE. V was clipped by 8 bases and J by 4 bases; unmatched bases: 9. DNA of the CDR3: TGTGCCAGTAGCAGGGGACTAGCGTCATACAATGAGCAGTTCTTC. Protein sequence: CASSRGLASYNEQFF.